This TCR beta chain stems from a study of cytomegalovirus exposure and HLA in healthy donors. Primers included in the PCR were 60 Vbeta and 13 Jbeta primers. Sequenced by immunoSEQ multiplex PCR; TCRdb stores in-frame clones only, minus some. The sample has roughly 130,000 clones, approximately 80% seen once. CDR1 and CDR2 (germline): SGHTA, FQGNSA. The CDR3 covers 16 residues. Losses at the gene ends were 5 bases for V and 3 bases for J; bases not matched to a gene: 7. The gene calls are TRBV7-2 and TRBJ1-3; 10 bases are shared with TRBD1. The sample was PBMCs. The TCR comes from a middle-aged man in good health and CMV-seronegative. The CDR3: CASSVRQGASGNTIYF. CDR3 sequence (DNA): TGTGCCAGCAGCGTCCGACAGGGGGCGAGTGGAAACACCATATATTTT.